This T cell receptor beta chain is from a study of post-analysis software for immune sequencing data. Notes on the study in general: Samples made in the same batch grouped tightly together by F measure. About 5 TRBV segments were significantly more frequent in patients than in controls. TRBV5-6, TRBV5-1 and TRBV20-1 were among these segments.

Prepared TCR beta cDNA libraries contained unique molecular identifiers. TCRdb passed the PCR reads through MiXCR, listing each CDR3 protein once. The sample includes 650,000 to 850,000 distinct CDR3 sequences, around 50% of them seen just once. Comment on this clonotype: As yet, its antigen is unknown. At one of its ends the junction is not consistent with the germline gene, which may arise from a read error.

Germline CDR1 and CDR2: ENHRY and SYGVKD. The length of the CDR3 is 16 residues. The origin of this receptor is a girl aged 10 to 17 with multiple sclerosis. This chain joins TRBV10-3 and TRBJ2-1; TRBD2 is a possible D gene (6 bases). Sequencing used blood. DNA of the CDR3: TGTGCCATCCTGAGCGCGGGCGGGAACTCCTACGATGAGCAGTTCTTC. This translates into CAILSAGGNSYDEQFF.